The 7 T cell receptor beta chains listed next were all sequenced from one sample in a study of cytomegalovirus exposure and HLA in healthy donors. Using immunoSEQ multiplex PCR, the repertoire was profiled, and TCRdb retains in-frame clones only, with some absent. Here the sample spans over 200,000 clones, around four fifths being singletons. The specimen sequenced was PBMCs. Source of these receptors: a woman aged 18-29 years in good health and CMV-seronegative.

V and J are TRBV4-1 and TRBJ2-7; 8 bases align to TRBD1. The CDR3 extends over 15 amino acids. Germline loops: CDR1 MGHRA, CDR2 YSYEKL. Trimming took 5 bases from V and 1 from J; bases not matched to a gene: 7. The CDR3 nucleotides read TGCGCCAGCAGCGGGGCCGGGACAGGATCCTACGAGCAGTACTTC. Translating gives CASSGAGTGSYEQYF.

This sequence joins TRBV6-1 and TRBJ1-5, with 8 bases that match TRBD1. This CDR3 contains 18 residues. Germline CDR1 and CDR2: MNHNS and SASEGT. With V trimmed by 0 bases and J by 6 bases, 13 bases remained unmatched. CDR3 sequence: CASSEATTDRGYSQPQHF. Written as DNA, the CDR3 is TGTGCCAGCAGTGAAGCTACAACAGACAGGGGTTATAGTCAGCCCCAGCATTTT.

The chain joins TRBV11-1 to TRBJ1-2; D not resolved. CDR1 is SGHAT, CDR2 FQDESV, per germline (reference sequence). The CDR3 extends over 13 amino acids. Between the trimmed V and J ends, which lost 1 base and 5 bases, there was a span of 8 bases. CDR3 sequence: CASSLGTEYGYTF. CDR3 DNA sequence: TGTGCCAGCAGCTTAGGAACAGAATATGGCTACACCTTC.

The J gene is TRBJ2-7, the V gene TRBV7-9, with a weak D call TRBD1 (5 bases). CDR3 size: 14 residues. Germline loops: CDR1 SEHNR, CDR2 FQNEAQ (reference sequence). Trimming took 4 bases from V and 1 from J, leaving 11 bases between them. The CDR3 region is CASSYLGRSYEQYF. CDR3 coding DNA: TGTGCCAGCAGCTATTTGGGGCGGTCCTACGAGCAGTACTTC.

This chain joins TRBV10-2 and TRBJ2-1; D not resolved. The CDR3 covers 11 residues. V was clipped by 3 bases and J by 8 bases, with 5 bases between them. Germline CDR1 and CDR2: WSHSY and SAAADI. The chain's CDR3 is CASSDGDEQFF. The CDR3 coding sequence is TGCGCCAGCAGTGACGGCGATGAGCAGTTCTTC.

The chain has TRBV15 and TRBJ2-5; 9 bases agree with TRBD1. The CDR3 length is 17 residues. Germline loops: CDR1 LNHNV, CDR2 YYDKDF (reference sequence). V shed 0 bases and J 5 bases; nucleotides not matched to a gene: 10. The DNA of the CDR3 is TGTGCCACCAGCAGAGATGGTTCGGGACAGGGAAGCGAGACCCAGTACTTC. Translation gives CATSRDGSGQGSETQYF.

The V call is TRBV4-1, the J call TRBJ1-2; no clear D gene. Germline values: CDR1 MGHRA, CDR2 YSYEKL. This CDR3 region has 12 residues. The V and J ends lost 0 bases and 2 bases respectively, with 1 base between them. CDR3 bases: TGCGCCAGCAGCCAAGAGAACTATGGCTACACCTTC. Its protein product is CASSQENYGYTF.